The next 11 T cell receptor beta chains were all read from a single sample in a study of technical replicates of blood from a few donors. Profiled with immunoSEQ multiplex PCR; TCRdb holds only in-frame clones, not every one. The sample yields about 100,000 clones, almost 96% seen once. Sequenced: T cells isolated from PBMCs. These TCRs come from a human donor in good health.

This chain uses TRBV7-2 with TRBJ1-5, with TRBD1 matching over 10 bases. Germline values: CDR1 SGHTA, CDR2 FQGNSA. V dropped 3 bases and J dropped 7; count of bases not matched to a gene: 9. The CDR3 is 16 amino acids. For the CDR3, the DNA is TGTGCCAGCAGCTTTGATCTGACAGGGGGCGACCAGCCCCAGCATTTT. Protein product: CASSFDLTGGDQPQHF.

V is TRBV4-1 and J is TRBJ2-7; 11 nucleotides align to TRBD1. V gave up 4 bases and J gave up 3 bases; unmatched junction bases: 2. Germline V CDR1 and CDR2: MGHRA, YSYEKL. The CDR3 loop spans 14 amino acids. CDR3 bases: TGCGCCAGCAGCCCGGGACAGGGGGGCTACGAGCAGTACTTC. This translates into CASSPGQGGYEQYF.

V is TRBV6-1 and J is TRBJ2-7; the match to TRBD1 covers 8 bases. CDR3 length: 13 residues. Germline trimming cut 7 bases from V and 3 bases from J; bases unmatched to any gene: 5. The V gene's germline CDR1 is MNHNS and CDR2 SASEGT. In nucleotides, the CDR3 is TGTGCCAGCAAGGAACAGGGGGACTACGAGCAGTACTTC. Translation: CASKEQGDYEQYF.

To note about this clone: One end of the junction is discordant with germline, which a read error may explain. CDR3 region: CASSGYRDSLYEQHF. Here the CDR3 DNA reads TGTGCCAGCAGTGGTTACAGGGATTCCCTCTACGAGCAGCACTTC. The chain couples TRBV6-1 to TRBJ2-7, with TRBD1 as a possible D gene (6 bases). The CDR3 consists of 15 residues. Germline lookup yields CDR1 MNHNS and CDR2 SASEGT.

This chain uses TRBV18 with TRBJ1-5; D is undetermined. The CDR3 runs to 14 residues. Per the germline V gene, CDR1 is KGHSH and CDR2 is LQKENI. Trimming left V 2 bases short and J 9 bases short, with 14 bases between. The CDR3 loop reads CASSPLEGLRPQHF. CDR3 coding DNA: TGTGCCAGCTCACCATTGGAGGGTCTGAGGCCCCAGCATTTT.

This clone was detected once. The chain joins TRBV28 to TRBJ1-5, with 8 bases matching TRBD1. Germline CDR1 and CDR2: MDHEN and SYDVKM. J lost 2 bases, V lost 3 bases, and 15 bases had no gene match. The CDR3 consists of 19 residues. The CDR3 bases are TGTGCCAGCAGTTTTACAGGGGGTTCCCATATTCGGGGCAATCAGCCCCAGCATTTT. It encodes CASSFTGGSHIRGNQPQHF.

The gene calls are TRBV5-1 and TRBJ2-7, with D maybe TRBD1 (6 bases). Germline assignment: CDR1 SGHRS and CDR2 YFSETQ. Trimming cost V 4 bases and J 1 base, with 12 bases left between them. The CDR3 spans 14 residues. In DNA form, the CDR3 reads TGCGCCAGCAGCCCCCTGGACAGATCCTACGAGCAGTACTTC. This sequence encodes CASSPLDRSYEQYF.

The CDR3: CASSKKVRELLLAKNIQYF. The CDR3 DNA follows: TGTGCCAGCAGCAAAAAGGTCAGGGAACTTCTCCTAGCCAAAAACATTCAGTACTTC. This chain uses TRBV21-1 with TRBJ2-4; the DNA was not compared with TRBD1, the D call given in the table. TRBV21-1 is tagged as a pseudogene. The CDR3 contains 19 residues.

This clone appeared once. V and J are TRBV18 and TRBJ2-3; TRBD1 might be the D (5 bases). Germline lookup yields CDR1 KGHSH and CDR2 LQKENI. V gave up 0 bases and J gave up 2 bases, with 15 bases separating them. This CDR3 comprises 17 residues. The CDR3 coding sequence is TGTGCCAGCTCACCACCGCCCGCGGCAGGGTACACAGATACGCAGTATTTT. It translates to CASSPPPAAGYTDTQYF.

The rearrangement joins TRBV7-7 to TRBJ2-5, with D tentatively TRBD2 (6 bases). Between the trimmed V and J ends, which lost 5 bases and 3 bases, there was a span of 16 bases. Germline CDR1 is SSHAT and CDR2 is FNYEAQ (reference sequence). CDR3 length: 15 residues. CDR3 sequence: CASSHPGASKETQYF. CDR3 bases: TGTGCCAGCAGCCATCCGGGAGCCTCCAAAGAGACCCAGTACTTC.

The gene calls are TRBV18 and TRBJ2-7; perhaps TRBD1 as D (6 bases). Germline CDR1 KGHSH, CDR2 LQKENI. The CDR3 sequence is 13 residues long. V was shortened by 6 bases and J by 3 bases, with 12 bases between the two germline ends. In nucleotides, the CDR3 is TGTGCCAGCTCGCGGACAGAAAACTACGAGCAGTACTTC. This encodes CASSRTENYEQYF.